Following are 7 T cell receptor beta chains from one sample sequenced in a study of shared clonotypes between healthy human individuals. Assay used: immunoSEQ multiplex PCR; TCRdb lists only in-frame clones, some missing. The data show about 450,000 clones, 70% to 80% seen once. The sample taken for sequencing was PBMCs. These receptors came from a woman in her forties in good health. Some clones in this sample may be carry-over from other donors' samples.

This sequence joins TRBV10-3 and TRBJ2-3; 7 bases map to TRBD1. The V gene's germline CDR1 is ENHRY and CDR2 SYGVKD. Trimming cost V 2 bases and J 6 bases; bases outside gene matches: 11. The CDR3 sequence is 16 residues long. The CDR3 is CAISEPGQPLGDTQYF. Written as DNA, the CDR3 is TGTGCCATCAGTGAGCCGGGACAGCCCCTGGGGGATACGCAGTATTTT.

The gene calls are TRBV9 and TRBJ2-3; the D gene could be TRBD1 or TRBD2 (5 bases each). Germline CDR1 SGDLS, CDR2 YYNGEE. V was pared by 3 bases and J by 0 bases, with 14 bases between. This CDR3 comprises 16 residues. The DNA for the CDR3 is TGTGCCAGCAGCGCAACGGGACGCCCGAGCACAGATACGCAGTATTTT. It yields the protein CASSATGRPSTDTQYF.

J is TRBJ2-7 and V is TRBV7-2; D is uncertain. Trimming removed 1 base from V and 3 bases from J, with 16 bases in between. Germline CDR1 SGHTA, CDR2 FQGNSA. CDR3 length: 16 residues. CDR3 nucleotide sequence: TGTGCCAGCAGCTTAGTTAGTGGGCCTATGAACTACGAGCAGTACTTC. As protein: CASSLVSGPMNYEQYF.

The chain links TRBV5-1 to TRBJ2-1; no definite D call. The CDR3 runs to 15 residues. CDR1 and CDR2 from the germline V gene are SGHRS and YFSETQ. Trimming took off 0 bases at V and 8 bases at J, with 15 bases between the two ends. DNA for the CDR3: TGCGCCAGCAGCTTGGCTGGGCTAGTCACCGATGAGCAGTTCTTC. Its protein is CASSLAGLVTDEQFF.

In its sample, this clone was seen a few times. In nucleotides, the CDR3 is TGTGCCAGCAGTGCCAGCCCGATGGGACAGGGCGTATCCTACGAGCAGTACTTC. Translation: CASSASPMGQGVSYEQYF. This sequence joins TRBV27 and TRBJ2-7, with TRBD1 identical over 9 bases. Unmatched junction bases numbered 15, after V lost 5 bases and J lost 1 base. The CDR3 has 18 amino acids. Germline CDR1 reads MNHEY; CDR2 reads SMNVEV (reference sequence).

V usage is TRBV7-8 and J usage is TRBJ2-2; D gene uncertain. CDR3 size: 17 residues. Trimming removed 7 bases from V and 0 bases from J, with 18 bases in between. From germline, CDR1 is SGHVS and CDR2 FQNEAQ. CDR3 nucleotides: TGTGCCAGCAACCCACAACGACGGCGGACGAACACCGGGGAGCTGTTTTTT. It encodes CASNPQRRRTNTGELFF.

The chain joins TRBV28 to TRBJ2-7; D is possibly TRBD1 (6 bases). With 3 bases removed from V and 6 bases from J, the gap between germline ends came to 18 bases. The CDR3 totals 15 residues. Germline CDR1 reads MDHEN; CDR2 reads SYDVKM. This CDR3 is CASSFSTGPPREQYF. CDR3 nucleotides: TGTGCCAGCAGTTTTTCGACAGGACCTCCGCGCGAGCAGTACTTC. Full variable domain (outside the CDR3, taken from reference TRBV28 and TRBJ2-7): DVKVTQSSRYLVKRTGEKVFLECVQDMDHENMFWYRQDPGLGLRLIYFSYDVKMKEKGDIPEGYSVSREKKERFSLILESASTNQTSMYLCASSFSTGPPREQYFGPGTRLTVT.